The clone carrying this TCR beta chain appeared a few times. Its antigen is currently unknown. TCRdb reprocessed the PCR reads with MiXCR, giving one entry per CDR3 protein. Of more than 450,000 distinct CDR3 sequences in the sample, about 25% were seen once. Sorted inputs of roughly 17,000 to 1,100,000 cells, with 10%, 30% or 50% RNA, yielded naive CD8 libraries. These data originate in a study of molecular identifiers for immune sequencing clone quantification. CDR1 and CDR2 (germline): DFQATT, SNEGSKA (reference sequence). The CDR3 runs to 17 residues. V shed 0 bases and J shed 0 bases, with 14 bases lying between them. Study conclusions and caveats: Investigators reportedly could detect spiked Jurkat TCR RNA from one cell among about a million naive cells.

The source material was naive CD8+ T cells from blood, with Jurkat cell RNA spiked in. The subset: FACS-sorted CD8+CD4-CCR7+CD45RA+ naive T cells. This chain links TRBV20-1 with TRBJ2-2; D is undetermined. The source of this sequence is a human donor in good health. Some libraries in this study had Jurkat cell RNA spiked in. The CDR3, as DNA: TGCAGTGCTAGAGATATGTCGACGGCCACGAACACCGGGGAGCTGTTTTTT. This sequence encodes CSARDMSTATNTGELFF.